The rows below give T cell receptor beta chains drawn from one sample of a study of response to subunit inactivated influenza vaccine. TCRdb analysed the RT-PCR reads with MiXCR anew, one entry per CDR3 protein. The sample holds some 540,000 distinct CDR3 sequences, under 25% seen once. A further study also used this sample, focusing on T cells expressing NK-cell markers.

The starting material was CD4+ T cells sorted from PBMCs, obtained approximately 13 days after vaccination. Receptors were obtained from a man between 45 and 60 years old who received an inactivated influenza vaccine. The CDR3 runs from the conserved cysteine through the conserved F or W. The order of the fields is J gene, D gene, clone size, V gene, CDR3 protein, CDR3 DNA. D genes are given only for firm matches. Not all rows give a size; the values are once, few, many and, for expanded clones, a class.

TRBJ2-3,-,-,TRBV6-5,CASTNPDTQYF,TGTGCCAGCACCAACCCAGATACGCAGTATTTT
TRBJ2-1,TRBD2,few,TRBV24-1,CATSASSSGVRNEQFF,TGTGCCACCAGTGCCTCCTCTAGCGGGGTTCGGAATGAGCAGTTCTTC
TRBJ2-1,TRBD2,-,TRBV6-2/TRBV6-3,CASSQGGSSGLMGQFF,TGTGCCAGCAGCCAAGGGGGGTCTAGCGGGTTGATGGGACAGTTCTTC
TRBJ2-7,TRBD1,-,TRBV20-1,CSAREDRGIYEQYF,TGCAGTGCAAGGGAAGACAGGGGGATCTACGAGCAGTACTTC
TRBJ2-3,TRBD2,-,TRBV5-4,CASSSRTSGVSDTQYF,TGTGCCAGCAGCTCGCGGACTAGCGGGGTGTCAGATACGCAGTATTTT
TRBJ2-7,-,few,TRBV5-1,CASSPNPGTYEQYF,TGCGCCAGCAGCCCGAACCCTGGGACCTACGAGCAGTACTTC
TRBJ2-7,TRBD2,few,TRBV10-3,CAISDRGLAGVHEQYF,TGTGCCATCAGTGATAGGGGACTAGCGGGAGTGCACGAGCAGTACTTC
TRBJ2-7,-,few,TRBV12-3/TRBV12-4,CASTPLQSSGWHEQYF,TGTGCCAGCACCCCTCTTCAGTCTAGTGGGTGGCACGAGCAGTACTTC
TRBJ1-1,TRBD1,few,TRBV11-1,CASSLERARGLRGNTEAFF,TGTGCCAGCAGCTTAGAGAGGGCCAGGGGGCTAAGAGGGAACACTGAAGCTTTCTTT
TRBJ1-5,-,-,TRBV12-3/TRBV12-4,CASSFPLIRDPYAPQHF,TGTGCCAGCAGTTTCCCCCTAATCAGGGATCCTTATGCGCCCCAGCATTTT
TRBJ1-1,-,few,TRBV11-3,CASSLGTRNTEAFF,TGTGCCAGCTCTTTGGGTACCAGGAACACTGAAGCTTTCTTT
TRBJ1-1,TRBD1,-,TRBV5-6,CASSPTWTGGTVNTEAFF,TGTGCCAGCAGCCCGACCTGGACAGGGGGTACGGTGAACACTGAAGCTTTCTTT
TRBJ2-5,-,-,TRBV11-2,CASGLARWETQYF,TGTGCCAGCGGCCTTGCCAGGTGGGAGACCCAGTACTTC
TRBJ2-1,TRBD2,few,TRBV6-2/TRBV6-3,CASRTSGYNEQFF,TGTGCCAGTCGGACTAGCGGCTACAATGAGCAGTTCTTC
TRBJ2-1,TRBD2,once,TRBV20-1,CCARDWGGAGDYNEQFF,TGCTGTGCTAGAGATTGGGGGGGAGCGGGAGACTACAATGAGCAGTTCTTC
TRBJ2-7,TRBD1,-,TRBV20-1,CSARGQGGSSYEQYF,TGCAGTGCTAGGGGACAGGGAGGGAGCTCCTACGAGCAGTACTTC
TRBJ2-3,-,few,TRBV15,CATSREGGIWDTQYF,TGTGCCACCAGCAGAGAGGGCGGTATCTGGGATACGCAGTATTTT